A single sample is the source of the 21 T cell receptor beta chains below, sequenced in a study of response to subunit inactivated influenza vaccine. TCRdb re-called the RT-PCR reads with MiXCR, one entry per CDR3 protein. The repertoire consists of fewer than 550,000 distinct CDR3 sequences, with around 25% occurring once and the leading ten covering over 1.5%. Sample: CD4+ T cells sorted from PBMCs, taken less than 6 days after vaccination. The receptors come from a man aged 45 to 65 who received an inactivated influenza vaccine.

This chain links TRBV28 with TRBJ2-3, with unresolved D. In germline, CDR1 is MDHEN, CDR2 SYDVKM. CDR3 size: 16 residues. V lost 4 bases and J 2 bases, leaving 16 bases between the germline ends. CDR3 DNA: TGTGCCAGCAGTTCAAGGGCACCGCCTGACACAGATACGCAGTATTTT. It specifies CASSSRAPPDTDTQYF.

This clonotype has a handful of counts. This chain uses TRBV4-3 with TRBJ2-5; TRBD2 is a possible D gene (5 bases). V shed 0 bases and J shed 2 bases, with 13 bases lying between them. Germline assignment: CDR1 LGHNA and CDR2 YSLEER. This CDR3 comprises 16 residues. CDR3 loop: CASSQDRGLGQETQYF. The CDR3 nucleotides are TGCGCCAGCAGCCAAGATAGAGGGTTGGGGCAAGAGACCCAGTACTTC.

This clonotype was found a few times. This chain connects TRBV7-9 to TRBJ2-1; maybe TRBD2 (6 bases). The CDR3 runs to 15 residues. Between the trimmed V and J ends, which lost 5 bases and 2 bases, there was a span of 13 bases. Germline V gene sequence: CDR1 SEHNR, CDR2 FQNEAQ (reference sequence). CDR3 coding DNA: TGTGCCAGCAGCACCCGGCGGGGCGCCTACAATGAGCAGTTCTTC. This codes for CASSTRRGAYNEQFF. Full variable domain (missing parts from reference TRBV7-9 and TRBJ2-1): DTGVSQNPRHKITKRGQNVTFRCDPISEHNRLYWYRQTLGQGPEFLTYFQNEAQLEKSRLLSDRFSAERPKGSFSTLEIQRTEQGDSAMYLCASSTRRGAYNEQFFGPGTRLTVL.

This clonotype was detected a few times. The chain combines TRBV12-3 or TRBV12-4 with TRBJ1-6; the match to TRBD1 covers 9 bases. The CDR3 loop spans 15 amino acids. J gave up 10 bases and V 5 bases, and 9 bases lay outside the gene matches. The CDR3 sequence: CASSARDRVGSPLHF. The CDR3 DNA sequence: TGTGCCAGCAGTGCCCGGGACAGGGTGGGGTCACCCCTCCACTTT.

J is TRBJ1-1 and V is TRBV4-1; D gene ambiguous. The germline V and J ends were trimmed by 4 bases and 5 bases, with 11 bases remaining between them. The CDR3 runs to 13 residues. Germline lookup yields CDR1 MGHRA and CDR2 YSYEKL. CDR3 DNA sequence: TGCGCCAGCAGCCCGTTTAGAGGGACTGAAGCTTTCTTT. It yields the protein CASSPFRGTEAFF.

This clonotype was picked up a small number of times. The chain couples TRBV5-1 to TRBJ1-1; D remains ambiguous. The CDR3 totals 14 residues. Germline V gene lookup returns CDR1 SGHRS and CDR2 YFSETQ. V dropped 0 bases and J dropped 1 base, with 7 bases sitting between them. CDR3 region: CASSLGAQNTEAFF. The DNA for the CDR3 is TGCGCCAGCAGCTTGGGGGCGCAGAACACTGAAGCTTTCTTT.

The rearrangement links TRBV20-1 to TRBJ2-3; a possible D gene is TRBD2 (6 bases). The CDR3 consists of 15 residues. The germline V and J ends were trimmed by 3 bases and 2 bases, with 15 bases remaining between them. Germline V gene sequence: CDR1 DFQATT, CDR2 SNEGSKA (reference sequence). The CDR3 sequence: CSASGSLGVTDTQYF. In DNA, the CDR3 is TGCAGTGCTAGCGGGAGCTTAGGGGTCACAGATACGCAGTATTTT.

The sample holds a few counts of this clonotype. The chain couples TRBV7-2 to TRBJ2-7; TRBD2 agrees at 12 bases. V lost 0 bases, J lost 6 bases, and 6 bases stayed unmatched. From germline, CDR1 is SGHTA and CDR2 FQGNSA. This CDR3 comprises 16 residues. In DNA form, the CDR3 reads TGTGCCAGCAGCTTAGCCCTAGCGGGGGGGCCCTTCGAGCAGTACTTC. This sequence encodes CASSLALAGGPFEQYF.

This clonotype was seen more than once but under ten times. The chain recombines TRBV28 with TRBJ2-7; 8 bases match TRBD2. The CDR3 sequence is 15 residues long. Germline-derived CDR1 and CDR2 are MDHEN and SYDVKM. V lost 3 bases, J lost 3 bases, and 7 bases stayed unmatched. CDR3 sequence: CASSFDLRGDYEQYF. CDR3 sequence (DNA): TGTGCCAGCAGTTTCGATCTGCGGGGGGACTACGAGCAGTACTTC.

The CDR3 sequence is CSASFQGTNQPQHF. For the CDR3, the DNA is TGCAGTGCTAGTTTTCAGGGGACCAATCAGCCCCAGCATTTT. This chain connects TRBV20-1 to TRBJ1-5; D might be TRBD1 (6 bases). The germline gives CDR1 DFQATT, CDR2 SNEGSKA (reference sequence). This CDR3 is 14 amino acids long. With 3 bases removed from V and 3 bases from J, the gap between germline ends came to 12 bases.

This clonotype was picked up a small number of times. This chain links TRBV12-3 or TRBV12-4 with TRBJ1-5, with 7 nucleotides matching TRBD1. The CDR3 extends over 16 amino acids. The junction had 12 bases not matched to a gene; V was cut back by 6 bases and J by 4 bases. The CDR3 nucleotides are TGTGCCAGCAGCCGCAATTTCCGACAGGGTAATCAGCCCCAGCATTTT. It specifies CASSRNFRQGNQPQHF.

The chain has TRBV29-1 and TRBJ1-1, with 7 bases aligning to TRBD1. With 2 bases clipped from V and 7 bases from J, the junction kept 4 bases outside the gene matches. Germline assignment: CDR1 SQVTM and CDR2 ANQGSEA. The CDR3 spans 12 residues. CDR3 sequence reads: CSVEPGQNEAFF. In nucleotides, the CDR3 is TGCAGCGTTGAACCGGGACAGAATGAAGCTTTCTTT.

This clonotype was counted only a few times. V usage is TRBV7-2 and J usage is TRBJ2-5; TRBD2 matches 14 bases. The CDR3 runs to 16 residues. The germline CDR1 and CDR2 sequences are SGHTA and FQGNSA. J lost 6 bases, V lost 5 bases, and 8 bases had no gene match. The CDR3 bases are TGTGCCAGCAGCCTAACGACTAGCGGGGGGGCACAGACCCAGTACTTC. Protein sequence: CASSLTTSGGAQTQYF.

CDR3 amino acids: CASTSGLRNTEAFF. Here the CDR3 DNA reads TGTGCCAGCACTTCAGGGTTACGGAACACTGAAGCTTTCTTT. The chain couples TRBV3-1 to TRBJ1-1; D perhaps matches TRBD1 (5 bases). The CDR3 runs to 14 residues. V shed 7 bases and J shed 1 base, with 13 bases lying between them. Looked up from germline, CDR1 is LGHDT and CDR2 is YNNKEL (reference sequence).

This clonotype turned up a few times. Here the CDR3 DNA reads TGCGCCAGCAGCCAAGAACCCCCGGCTAGCTATAACTTCGAGCAGTACTTC. It is translated as CASSQEPPASYNFEQYF. The chain is built from TRBV4-1 and TRBJ2-7; TRBD2 is a possible D gene (5 bases). The CDR3 totals 17 residues. Germline V gene lookup returns CDR1 MGHRA and CDR2 YSYEKL. Trimming stripped 0 bases from V and 6 bases from J, with 21 bases between.

This chain joins TRBV20-1 and TRBJ2-5; 7 bases match TRBD2. With V trimmed by 4 bases and J by 5 bases, 10 bases remained unmatched. This CDR3 comprises 14 residues. Germline V gene lookup returns CDR1 DFQATT and CDR2 SNEGSKA (reference sequence). The CDR3 here is CSANTMGGSETQYF. The CDR3 DNA reads as TGCAGTGCTAACACTATGGGCGGGAGTGAGACCCAGTACTTC.

This clonotype has a single count. The J gene is TRBJ2-3, the V gene TRBV11-2, with a tentative D call TRBD2 (7 bases). Trimming shortened V by 1 base and J by 6 bases, and 14 bases separated the two germline ends. CDR3 length equals 15 residues. Germline V lookup: CDR1 SGHAT, CDR2 FQNNGV. CDR3: CASSLVGGRSDTQYF. The DNA of the CDR3 is TGTGCCAGCAGCTTAGTGGGGGGGCGCTCCGATACGCAGTATTTT.

This clonotype was picked up a small number of times. The chain combines TRBV29-1 with TRBJ1-1; tentatively, D is TRBD1 (5 bases). V was pared by 0 bases and J by 1 base, with 12 bases between. Germline CDR1 reads SQVTM; CDR2 reads ANQGSEA. This CDR3 has 15 amino acids. CDR3 residues: CSVEEQGARNTEAFF. In nucleotides, the CDR3 is TGCAGCGTTGAAGAGCAGGGAGCTAGGAACACTGAAGCTTTCTTT.

This chain links TRBV20-1 with TRBJ2-3; TRBD2 agrees at 9 bases. The CDR3 contains 15 residues. Per the germline V gene, CDR1 is DFQATT and CDR2 is SNEGSKA (reference sequence). V shed 5 bases and J 0 bases; nucleotides not matched to a gene: 6. The CDR3 DNA follows: TGCAGTGCTCGGAAGACTAGCGGAAGCACAGATACGCAGTATTTT. As protein: CSARKTSGSTDTQYF.

The sample holds a few counts of this clonotype. This chain uses TRBV12-3 or TRBV12-4 with TRBJ2-7, with 8 bases identical to TRBD2. This CDR3 has 15 residues. Germline trimming cut 4 bases from V and 2 bases from J; bases unmatched to any gene: 7. This chain's CDR3 is CASSSPGLGPYEQYF. In DNA form, the CDR3 reads TGTGCCAGCAGTTCGCCGGGACTAGGGCCCTACGAGCAGTACTTC.

The chain employs TRBV3-1 and TRBJ1-5; D might be TRBD1 (6 bases). V lost 0 bases, J lost 6 bases, and 12 bases lay in between. The CDR3 spans 15 residues. Germline assignment: CDR1 LGHDT and CDR2 YNNKEL (reference sequence). The CDR3 DNA reads as TGTGCCAGCAGCCAAGATCTACAGGGATTTCAGCCCCAGCATTTT. Encoded protein: CASSQDLQGFQPQHF.